One sample yielded the 2 T cell receptor beta chains listed below, sequenced in a study of blood T cell repertoires in COVID-19. TCRdb's copy holds only in-frame clones and misses some; the assay was immunoSEQ multiplex PCR. The data hold 150,000 to 200,000 clones, with roughly nine tenths observed a single time. The sample consisted of peripheral blood. The receptors were gathered from a man in his 60s with active or convalescent COVID-19.

The gene calls are TRBV11-2 and TRBJ1-2; perhaps TRBD1 as D (5 bases). The germline V gene encodes CDR1 SGHAT and CDR2 FQNNGV. The CDR3 is made up of 16 amino acids. V was clipped by 1 base and J by 4 bases, with 16 bases between them. CDR3 amino acids: CASSLGRGGVAYGYTF. DNA for the CDR3: TGTGCCAGCAGCTTAGGTCGGGGGGGAGTCGCCTATGGCTACACCTTC.

The gene calls are TRBV7-8 and TRBJ2-1; 14 nucleotides agree with TRBD2. The CDR3 runs 17 residues. Losses at the gene ends were 5 bases for V and 2 bases for J; bases not matched to a gene: 5. Germline assignment: CDR1 SGHVS and CDR2 FQNEAQ. CDR3 DNA: TGTGCCAGCAGCAATAGACTAGCGGGAGGGACCTACAATGAGCAGTTCTTC. It codes for CASSNRLAGGTYNEQFF.